One and the same sample provided the 5 T cell receptor beta chains below, sequenced in a study of post-analysis software for immune sequencing data. Study-wide findings and caveats: There were roughly five TRBV segments more frequent in patients than controls, and TRBV5-6, TRBV5-1 and TRBV20-1 were among them.

TCR beta cDNA libraries had unique molecular identifiers. Using its own MiXCR run on the PCR reads, TCRdb lists one record per CDR3 protein. The table includes approximately 630,000 distinct CDR3 sequences, about 60% detected once. Their recognized antigens are unknown. Sequences were obtained from blood. These receptors all stem from a girl aged 2 to 10 with multiple sclerosis.

J is TRBJ2-1 and V is TRBV2, with 15 bases that match TRBD2. This CDR3 is built from 19 residues. In germline, CDR1 is SNHLY, CDR2 FYNNEI. Trimming took 1 base from V and 4 from J; bases not matched to a gene: 8. The CDR3 reads CASSEEGLAGGRGYNEQFF. CDR3 nucleotides: TGTGCCAGCAGTGAAGAAGGACTAGCGGGGGGGCGAGGTTACAATGAGCAGTTCTTC.

J is TRBJ2-1 and V is TRBV6-4, with D maybe TRBD1 (6 bases). Germline values: CDR1 MRHNA, CDR2 SNTAGT. The V and J ends lost 4 bases and 2 bases respectively, with 12 bases between them. The CDR3 length is 15 residues. CDR3 sequence: CASSASTGTYNEQFF. The CDR3 nucleotides read TGTGCCAGCAGTGCCTCTACAGGGACCTACAATGAGCAGTTCTTC.

V is TRBV25-1 and J is TRBJ2-3, with a tentative D call TRBD2 (6 bases). Trimming left V 5 bases short and J 5 bases short, with 17 bases between. Germline V CDR1 and CDR2: MGHDK, SYGVNS. The CDR3 has 15 residues. CDR3 in amino acids: CASSRSRGGKDTQYF. The DNA for the CDR3 is TGTGCCAGCAGTCGGTCGAGGGGCGGGAAAGATACGCAGTATTTT.

Here the CDR3 reads CSAKGDGTSQETQYF. In nucleotides, the CDR3 is TGCAGTGCTAAAGGGGACGGGACCAGCCAAGAGACCCAGTACTTC. V and J are TRBV20-1 and TRBJ2-5; tentatively, D is TRBD1 or TRBD2 (5 bases each). In germline, CDR1 is DFQATT, CDR2 SNEGSKA (reference sequence). The CDR3 contains 15 residues. Trimming stripped 4 bases from V and 1 base from J, with 16 bases between.

This rearrangement joins TRBV29-1 to TRBJ1-2; D unresolved. CDR3 size: 10 residues. Trimming removed 0 bases at V and 7 bases at J, with 3 bases between. Germline V gives CDR1 SQVTM, CDR2 ANQGSEA. CDR3 sequence (DNA): TGCAGCGTTGAAGAAGGTGGCTACACCTTC. The encoded protein is CSVEEGGYTF.